These 2 T cell receptor beta chains share one sample of origin, sequenced in a study of shared clonotypes between healthy human individuals. Sequencing used immunoSEQ multiplex PCR; TCRdb keeps in-frame clones, though not all of them. Here the sample spans roughly 2.1 million clones, about 93% being singletons. CD45RO-negative, CCR7-positively selected cells formed the naive CD8 fraction, excluding terminally differentiated effector memory CD45RA+ cells. The specimen sequenced was naive CD8+ T cells from PBMCs. These receptors came from a man aged 18 to 30 in good health. Some clones in this sample may be carry-over from other donors' samples.

The table lists this clone with a count of one. The chain uses TRBV10-2 and TRBJ2-7, with a possible D match to TRBD2 (5 bases). CDR1 and CDR2 (germline): WSHSY, SAAADI. The CDR3 loop spans 15 amino acids. Trimming took 2 bases from V and 1 from J, leaving 12 bases between them. This chain's CDR3 is CASSERAGYSYEQYF. The CDR3 DNA sequence: TGCGCCAGCAGTGAGAGGGCGGGTTATTCCTACGAGCAGTACTTC.

This sequence joins TRBV5-4 and TRBJ1-1; D possibly corresponds to TRBD1 (5 bases). The V gene lost 3 bases and the J gene lost 3 bases, with 6 bases spanning the gap. This CDR3 has 12 residues. The germline V gene has CDR1 SGHNT and CDR2 YYREEE (reference sequence). CDR3 coding DNA: TGTGCCAGCAGCTGGGGCGACACTGAAGCTTTCTTT. Its protein product is CASSWGDTEAFF.